The 11 T cell receptor beta chains below all came from one sample that was sequenced in a study of Ad26.COV2.S vaccination and SARS-CoV-2 variants. Clones were read by immunoSEQ multiplex PCR, and TCRdb kept only the in-frame ones, dropping some. The sample lists about 350,000 clones, 70% to 90% occurring once. Treatment in this sample: 15 to 20 received Ad26.COV2.S at low or high dose, single or two shots; several received placebo; per-sample allocation not given. Sampling took place 63 days after the first vaccine or placebo injection. The sequencing here drew on peripheral blood, taken in a trial of Ad26.COV2.S vaccine versus placebo. The receptors shown here come from a person between 18 and 60 years old who received the Ad26.COV2.S COVID-19 vaccine or a placebo.

This chain uses TRBV2 with TRBJ2-3; D uncertain. CDR3 length: 11 amino acids. Trimming stripped 6 bases from V and 6 bases from J, with 7 bases between. Looked up from germline, CDR1 is SNHLY and CDR2 is FYNNEI. The CDR3 reads CASSSRDTQYF. The CDR3 DNA reads as TGTGCCAGCAGCTCTAGGGATACGCAGTATTTT. Using reference TRBV2 and TRBJ2-3 for the parts outside the CDR3, the full variable domain is EPEVTQTPSHQVTQMGQEVILRCVPISNHLYFYWYRQILGQKVEFLVSFYNNEISEKSEIFDDQFSVERPDGSNFTLKIRSTKLEDSAMYFCASSSRDTQYFGPGTRLTVL.

CDR3: CASSQEGVGEKLFF. The CDR3 DNA is TGCGCCAGCAGCCAAGAAGGGGTCGGAGAAAAACTGTTTTTT. The rearrangement links TRBV4-3 to TRBJ1-4; TRBD1 is a possible D gene (5 bases). With 0 bases removed from V and 8 bases from J, the gap between germline ends came to 10 bases. The CDR3 extends over 14 amino acids. The germline V gene encodes CDR1 LGHNA and CDR2 YSLEER.

The V gene is TRBV11-2, the J gene TRBJ1-2; 9 nucleotides align to TRBD1. Trimming cost V 1 base and J 8 bases; bases outside gene matches: 5. CDR3 length equals 14 residues. Per the germline V gene, CDR1 is SGHAT and CDR2 is FQNNGV. The CDR3 nucleotides read TGTGCCAGCAGCTTAGGAACAGGGGGCTTCGGCTACACCTTC. Protein product: CASSLGTGGFGYTF.

The genes are TRBV5-1 and TRBJ1-5; 10 bases match TRBD1. V dropped 0 bases and J dropped 0; count of bases not matched to a gene: 3. Germline loops: CDR1 SGHRS, CDR2 YFSETQ. CDR3 size: 17 residues. As DNA, the CDR3 is TGCGCCAGCAGCTTGGGGGACAGGGGTTCTAGCAATCAGCCCCAGCATTTT. The encoded protein is CASSLGDRGSSNQPQHF.

V usage is TRBV9 and J usage is TRBJ2-3, with D unresolved. Trimming pared 3 bases from V and 8 bases from J, leaving 22 bases between. The CDR3 covers 16 residues. CDR1 is SGDLS, CDR2 YYNGEE, per germline. CDR3 DNA: TGTGCCAGCAGCGCAACCCACGGATACAGAGTTGGTACGCAGTATTTT. This translates into CASSATHGYRVGTQYF.

V gene TRBV7-9 combines with J gene TRBJ1-2; tentative D call: TRBD1 (5 bases). V lost 5 bases to trimming and J lost 4 bases, with 14 bases between them. The CDR3 loop spans 14 amino acids. Germline V gene sequence: CDR1 SEHNR, CDR2 FQNEAQ (reference sequence). The CDR3 DNA sequence: TGTGCCAGCAGCGCTCAGGGTACCGCCTATGGCTACACCTTC. This gives the protein CASSAQGTAYGYTF.

This chain's CDR3 is CAWSLTGNYGYTF. CDR3 coding DNA: TGTGCCTGGAGTCTGACAGGGAACTATGGCTACACCTTC. The chain uses TRBV30 and TRBJ1-2; 7 bases match TRBD1. With 2 bases clipped from V and 2 bases from J, the junction kept 2 bases outside the gene matches. This CDR3 is 13 amino acids long. The germline V gene encodes CDR1 GTSNPN and CDR2 SVGIG (reference sequence).

This clone was counted a single time. The V and J genes are TRBV24-1 and TRBJ2-2; no reliable D call. V was cut by 5 bases and J by 8 bases, with 8 bases left in between. Germline assignment: CDR1 KGHDR and CDR2 SFDVKD. The CDR3 loop spans 12 amino acids. As DNA, the CDR3 is TGTGCCACCAGTGGACTTGAGGGGGAGCTGTTTTTT. Amino acid sequence: CATSGLEGELFF.

This sequence joins TRBV6-2 or TRBV6-3 and TRBJ2-7; 7 nucleotides agree with TRBD1. J gave up 4 bases and V 6 bases, and 15 bases lay outside the gene matches. This CDR3 is 16 amino acids long. Germline loops: CDR1 MNHEY, CDR2 SVGEGT. In DNA, the CDR3 is TGTGCCAGCAGCGAGACAGGGTACGAGGGCGCTTACGAGCAGTACTTC. Translation: CASSETGYEGAYEQYF.

The count of this clone is one. V is TRBV11-2 and J is TRBJ1-1; D gene ambiguous. This CDR3 region has 16 residues. Trimming cost V 0 bases and J 4 bases, with 15 bases left between them. Per the germline V gene, CDR1 is SGHAT and CDR2 is FQNNGV. The CDR3 DNA is TGTGCCAGCAGCTTAGATCCGAGCCTCAAAACCACTGAAGCTTTCTTT. Residues: CASSLDPSLKTTEAFF.

The CDR3 is CASSLAAFYEQYF. CDR3 coding DNA: TGTGCCAGCAGTTTGGCGGCCTTCTACGAGCAGTACTTC. The rearrangement uses TRBV28 and TRBJ2-7; D not certain. From germline, CDR1 is MDHEN and CDR2 SYDVKM. V lost 3 bases and J lost 3, with 9 bases in between. The CDR3 totals 13 residues.